This TCR beta chain was sequenced in a study of OX40 agonist ivuxolimab in advanced cancers. Background for the entire study: Ivuxolimab, which targeted the costimulatory receptor OX40 (CD134), was an agonistic, fully human IgG2 monoclonal antibody. The paper describes the monotherapy dose-escalation part (N of about 57 patients) of the phase I trial of ivuxolimab. A male proportion of around 83% and a mean age of about 60 years, ranging from roughly 23 to 90, were recorded for the dose-escalation cohort. Patients were allowed to have had prior anti-PD-1, anti-PD-L1 or anti-CTLA-4 therapy, and approximately 43% of the dose-escalation patients had previously received checkpoint inhibitors. Peripheral TCRbeta sequencing was intended to test whether TCR sequence diversity was altered and clonal T-cell expansion was caused by ivuxolimab. Intravenous ivuxolimab was administered to patients every 2 weeks at six dose levels: 0.01, 0.1, 0.3, 1.5, 3 and 10 mg/kg. Partial responses were achieved by three dose-escalation patients, of whom one had hepatocellular carcinoma and two had cutaneous melanoma. Of the approximately 50 dose-escalation patients, hepatocellular carcinoma was present in about 20, melanoma in around 15, renal cell carcinoma in 9 and head and neck cancer in 9.

The research as a whole found: At doses from 0.1 to 3.0 mg/kg, clonal expansion was seen in both CD4+ and CD8+ blood T cells between baseline and week 6. The antigen specificity of the clonally expanded peripheral T cells was not determined. After ivuxolimab, CD8+ T cells had more expanded clones than CD4+ T cells on average. Partial responders in the 0.1-3.0 mg/kg groups had among the lowest normalized peripheral clonal expansion, especially among CD8+ T cells. Low levels of normalized T-cell clonal expansion were also shown by some nonresponding patients.

V is reduced by 10 bases and J by 2 bases, leaving a spacing of 13 bases between them. The CDR3 starts with the cysteine, ends with the phenylalanine, and has 13 residues. Just CDR3 DNA is preserved here, 39 bases in frame from base 1. The germline V gene (reference sequence) provides CDR1 SEHNR and CDR2 FQNEAQ. Patients with a history of autoimmune disease or receiving systemic immunosuppression were excluded from the trial. Peripheral blood for TCR sequencing was collected from all dose cohorts at baseline, on cycle 4 day 1, and on cycle 7 day 1. Samples came from an open-label, multicenter, first-in-human phase I dose-escalation trial of ivuxolimab. Adults with locally advanced or metastatic head and neck squamous cell, hepatocellular, melanoma or renal cell carcinoma were enrolled in the trial. CD4+ and CD8+ T cells were sorted separately from peripheral blood before TCR sequencing. A note on this clone: The specificity of this receptor is unknown. No much larger clone exists at a distance of one base, and base qualities are not known.

Genomic DNA was isolated from the sorted cells so that the TCRbeta CDR3 region could be sequenced. TCRbeta CDR3 regions were sequenced using the immunoSEQ Assay. The immuneACCESS repertoire file appears here via TCRdb, limited to in-frame rearrangements. These files lack a portion of the clones; in checked studies, under half of the deficit traces to unresolved V genes, and the cause of the others is not known. Here the sample has more than 45,000 clones; almost 90% occur a single time. The ten most abundant clones make up about 7% of the sample. The source is an adult with an advanced solid tumor such as melanoma, head and neck, liver or kidney cancer. This specimen consisted of CD4+ or CD8+ T cells sorted from blood, obtained in a trial of the OX40 agonist ivuxolimab. The rearrangement combines TRBV7-9 with TRBJ2-3; perhaps TRBD2 is the D gene, with 6 bases matching. In nucleotides, the sequence is TGTGCCATCTCGGGAGAGGACACAGATACGCAGTATTTT. Its protein product is CAISGEDTDTQYF.